Each of the 21 T cell receptor beta chains below was sequenced from the same sample in a study of blood T cell repertoires in COVID-19. Sequencing used immunoSEQ multiplex PCR; TCRdb keeps in-frame clones, though not all of them. Among under 250,000 clones listed, 87% were seen once. The source material was PBMCs or T cells enriched from blood (not recorded which). These receptors were collected from a man aged 30-40 years who had recovered from COVID-19.

This clone was found a few times. The rearrangement uses TRBV2 and TRBJ1-2; D is unclear. The CDR3 runs 12 residues. Trimming stripped 3 bases from V and 8 bases from J, with 10 bases between. Germline CDR1 is SNHLY and CDR2 is FYNNEI. CDR3 DNA: TGTGCCAGCAGTGACGACTTCGAAGGCTACACCTTC. It specifies CASSDDFEGYTF.

The chain joins TRBV28 to TRBJ1-3; TRBD1 is a possible D gene (6 bases). V lost 8 bases, J lost 5 bases, and 19 bases lay in between. The CDR3 is 15 residues long. Per the germline V gene, CDR1 is MDHEN and CDR2 is SYDVKM. The CDR3 sequence is CASGSRTVGRNTIYF. Written as DNA, the CDR3 is TGTGCCAGCGGATCACGGACAGTGGGGAGAAACACCATATATTTT.

V and J are TRBV2 and TRBJ1-2; TRBD1 is a possible D gene (6 bases). The CDR3 totals 16 residues. Looked up from germline, CDR1 is SNHLY and CDR2 is FYNNEI. Trimming left V 1 base short and J 4 bases short, with 16 bases between. The CDR3 DNA reads as TGTGCCAGCAGTGAAGTCCGCGGACAGTCCCTCTATGGCTACACCTTC. It encodes CASSEVRGQSLYGYTF.

The V gene is TRBV11-2, the J gene TRBJ2-4; 7 positions agree with TRBD1. Germline values: CDR1 SGHAT, CDR2 FQNNGV. J gave up 8 bases and V 9 bases, and 13 bases lay outside the gene matches. The CDR3 extends over 14 amino acids. CDR3 nucleotide sequence: TGTGCCAGTGAGTTATCAGACAGGGCGGACATTCAGTACTTC. Residues: CASELSDRADIQYF.

This clone was detected once. V gene TRBV5-1 combines with J gene TRBJ1-3, with D perhaps matching TRBD1 (6 bases). The CDR3 spans 13 residues. The V gene's germline CDR1 is SGHRS and CDR2 YFSETQ. V lost 1 base and J lost 8, with 10 bases in between. The CDR3 protein is CASSLPRGDTIYF. The CDR3 nucleotides are TGCGCCAGCAGCTTGCCCAGGGGAGACACCATATATTTT.

The J gene is TRBJ2-7, the V gene TRBV18; 14 positions match TRBD2. CDR1 is KGHSH and CDR2 is LQKENI in the germline V gene. Trimming at V came to 3 bases and at J to 4 bases, leaving 8 bases not matched to a gene. The CDR3 has 17 residues. The CDR3 sequence: CASSPSGTSGSWYEQYF. The CDR3 DNA sequence: TGTGCCAGCTCACCTTCCGGGACTAGCGGGAGCTGGTACGAGCAGTACTTC.

This sequence joins TRBV7-6 and TRBJ1-5; weak D call: TRBD1 (6 bases). Germline lookup yields CDR1 SGHVS and CDR2 FNYEAQ. V was cut by 5 bases and J by 11 bases, with 16 bases left in between. The CDR3 is 13 residues long. The chain's CDR3 is CASSPKQGVAQHF. DNA of the CDR3: TGTGCCAGCAGCCCAAAACAGGGCGTGGCCCAGCATTTT.

This chain links TRBV28 with TRBJ2-1; 11 bases are a match to TRBD2. The trim removed 4 bases at V and 16 bases at J, leaving 9 bases unmatched. Germline V lookup: CDR1 MDHEN, CDR2 SYDVKM. This CDR3 comprises 13 residues. The DNA for the CDR3 is TGTGCCAGCAGTTCCATAGCGGGAGGGTTTTGTTTCTTC. Translated, it gives CASSSIAGGFCFF.

This rearrangement joins TRBV25-1 to TRBJ2-7, with a weak D call TRBD2 (5 bases). The V end was cut by 5 bases, the J end by 0 bases, with 11 bases between. This CDR3 contains 14 residues. The germline CDR1 and CDR2 sequences are MGHDK and SYGVNS. CDR3 protein: CASSIGGGSYEQYF. CDR3 DNA: TGTGCCAGCAGTATCGGCGGAGGCTCCTACGAGCAGTACTTC.

This clone was found a few times. The rearrangement uses TRBV5-1 and TRBJ2-7; 7 bases align to TRBD2. CDR3 length: 14 residues. V lost 1 base and J lost 6; bases outside the gene matches: 7. CDR1 SGHRS and CDR2 YFSETQ come from the germline V gene. CDR3 region: CASSLIAGVGEQYF. In DNA form, the CDR3 reads TGCGCCAGCAGCTTGATAGCGGGTGTCGGCGAGCAGTACTTC.

This clone was recorded a few times. J is TRBJ2-7 and V is TRBV11-2; TRBD1 matches 7 bases. The CDR3 extends over 15 amino acids. With 6 bases clipped from V and 1 base from J, the junction kept 9 bases outside the gene matches. Germline V CDR1 and CDR2: SGHAT, FQNNGV. The CDR3 nucleotides are TGTGCCAGCAGGTCGCCTTGGACAGGATCCTACGAGCAGTACTTC. Protein sequence: CASRSPWTGSYEQYF.

The V gene is TRBV29-1, the J gene TRBJ2-5, with TRBD1 matching over 10 bases. The CDR3 has 12 residues. V trimming: 7 bases; J trimming: 5 bases; junction bases outside the gene matches: 4. CDR1 is SQVTM and CDR2 is ANQGSEA in the germline V gene. CDR3: CSARGQGETQYF. The CDR3 nucleotides read TGCAGCGCCCGGGGACAGGGGGAGACCCAGTACTTC.

The chain uses TRBV28 and TRBJ2-1, with TRBD2 identical over 10 bases. J gave up 8 bases and V 2 bases, and 12 bases lay outside the gene matches. Germline assignment: CDR1 MDHEN and CDR2 SYDVKM. This CDR3 has 17 amino acids. CDR3 sequence (DNA): TGTGCCAGCAGTTTACTCCAGGGACTAGCGAGCCTTGATGAGCAGTTCTTC. Protein: CASSLLQGLASLDEQFF.

The chain combines TRBV29-1 with TRBJ2-3, with TRBD1 identical over 9 bases. Germline V gives CDR1 SQVTM, CDR2 ANQGSEA. With V trimmed by 6 bases and J by 4 bases, 5 bases remained unmatched. This CDR3 has 13 residues. This CDR3 is CSVRDRAADTQYF. DNA for the CDR3: TGCAGCGTCAGGGACAGGGCGGCAGATACGCAGTATTTT.

The V gene is TRBV3-1 (or the pseudogene TRBV3-2), the J gene TRBJ1-2; 9 nucleotides line up with TRBD1. Losses at the gene ends were 5 bases for V and 5 bases for J; bases not matched to a gene: 6. Germline CDR1 and CDR2: LGHDT and YNNKEL (reference sequence). The CDR3 contains 14 residues. The CDR3 DNA reads TGTGCCAGCAGCGACCCCGGGACAGGGTATGGCTACACCTTC. Its translation is CASSDPGTGYGYTF.

The chain is built from TRBV29-1 and TRBJ2-7, with 7 nucleotides matching TRBD1. Unmatched junction bases numbered 3, after V lost 1 base and J lost 6 bases. The V gene's germline CDR1 is SQVTM and CDR2 ANQGSEA. The length of the CDR3 is 12 residues. CDR3 coding DNA: TGCAGCGTTGAAGGGACAGGTCCCGAGCAGTACTTC. Residues: CSVEGTGPEQYF.

The gene calls are TRBV12-3 or TRBV12-4 and TRBJ2-5; D may be TRBD2 (7 bases). V lost 6 bases to trimming and J lost 3 bases, with 11 bases between them. There are 13 residues in the CDR3. The CDR3: CASRRGGEETQYF. Written as DNA, the CDR3 is TGTGCCAGCAGGAGGGGGGGAGAAGAGACCCAGTACTTC.

V is TRBV4-2 and J is TRBJ1-1; 7 bases align to TRBD1. The germline V gene has CDR1 LGHNA and CDR2 YNFKEQ. The CDR3 runs 16 residues. V shed 3 bases and J 3 bases; nucleotides not matched to a gene: 10. CDR3 nucleotides: TGTGCCAGCAGCCATCCTCAGGGGGGTGGGGACACTGAAGCTTTCTTT. This encodes CASSHPQGGGDTEAFF.

The chain carries TRBV4-2 and TRBJ1-1; D not certain. Trimming removed 0 bases at V and 1 base at J, with 12 bases between. The germline CDR1 and CDR2 sequences are LGHNA and YNFKEQ. There are 16 residues in the CDR3. The CDR3 sequence is CASSQEGGLKNTEAFF. The CDR3, as DNA: TGTGCCAGCAGCCAAGAAGGCGGATTGAAGAACACTGAAGCTTTCTTT.

The V call is TRBV19, the J call TRBJ2-7; 7 bases match TRBD2. Germline lookup yields CDR1 LNHDA and CDR2 SQIVND (reference sequence). The CDR3 totals 15 residues. Trimming removed 5 bases from V and 1 base from J; junction bases left unmatched: 8. CDR3 sequence reads: CASSFSGVDSYEQYF. CDR3 DNA sequence: TGTGCCAGTAGTTTCAGCGGGGTCGATTCCTACGAGCAGTACTTC.

This clone was counted a single time. The V and J genes are TRBV3-1 (or the pseudogene TRBV3-2) and TRBJ1-2, with a weak D call TRBD1 (6 bases). In germline, CDR1 is LGHDT, CDR2 YNNKEL (reference sequence). The CDR3 consists of 14 residues. With 5 bases removed from V and 2 bases from J, the gap between germline ends came to 12 bases. The CDR3 coding sequence is TGTGCCAGCAGCGTAGGGGGATACAACTATGGCTACACCTTC. Its protein is CASSVGGYNYGYTF.